This is a list of T cell receptor beta chains from one sample in a study of T-cell memory formation after mild COVID-19. A single record per CDR3 protein comes from TCRdb applying MiXCR to the 5' RACE reads. The sample lists under 650,000 distinct CDR3 sequences, roughly 18% seen once, with around 12% in the top ten. The sample was PBMCs or a T cell subset sorted from them (not recorded which). The receptors were sampled from an adult woman who had mild COVID-19 (a few samples of this study predate the infection). Cell type and time point are not known. Both conserved end residues are part of each CDR3. A D gene is named only where the DNA matches it firmly. Only some rows state a clone size, as once, few, many or a class for expanded clones.

TRBJ2-5	TRBV7-2	-	-	TGTGCCAGCAGCTTAGCTGTCTGGGGGGGCGCGTCGCGGGAGACCCAGTACTTC	CASSLAVWGGASRETQYF
TRBJ2-7	TRBV12-3/TRBV12-4	-	TRBD2	TGTGCCAGCAGTATCCTAGCGGGGGCCTACGAGCAGTACTTC	CASSILAGAYEQYF
TRBJ2-7	TRBV29-1	once	-	TGCAGCGTTTTAAGGAATCCCTACGAGCAGTACTTC	CSVLRNPYEQYF
TRBJ2-3	TRBV12-3/TRBV12-4	-	-	TGTGCCAGCAGTGACCAGACGTACACAGATACGCAGTATTTT	CASSDQTYTDTQYF
TRBJ1-2	TRBV12-3/TRBV12-4	few	-	TGTGCCAGCAGTTTCCGTCGGATAGGAATTTATGGCTACACCTTC	CASSFRRIGIYGYTF
TRBJ1-1	TRBV18	-	-	TGTGCCAGCTCACCCACCGGGCCCCCGAGTGGGAACACTGAAGCTTTCTTT	CASSPTGPPSGNTEAFF
TRBJ2-1	TRBV29-1	-	-	TGCAGCGGCGCTGTTCCTGGGGGGCCTGAGCAGTTCTTC	CSGAVPGGPEQFF
TRBJ2-5	TRBV7-7	few	-	TGTGCCAGCAGCCAGACGGGGGTCCGGGGCCAAGAGACCCAGTACTTC	CASSQTGVRGQETQYF
TRBJ2-3	TRBV30	-	TRBD2	TGTGCCTGGAGTACCGGGACTAGCGCAGATACGCAGTATTTT	CAWSTGTSADTQYF
TRBJ1-1	TRBV6-6	few	-	TGTGCCAGCAGCCCACCAAGCCCCGGGGGCATGAACACTGAAGCTTTCTTT	CASSPPSPGGMNTEAFF
TRBJ2-3	TRBV20-1	few	TRBD2	TGCAGTGCTAGAAGAGGGCGGGGGGGCCAGGATACGCAGTATTTT	CSARRGRGGQDTQYF
TRBJ2-7	TRBV5-1	-	-	TGCGCCAGAAGCTCAAGCTCCTACGAGCAGTACTTC	CARSSSSYEQYF
TRBJ2-1	TRBV20-1	-	TRBD2	TGCAGTGCTAGTAGCCCCAGCGGGAGAGGGGATGAGCAGTTCTTC	CSASSPSGRGDEQFF